Each of the 5 T cell receptor beta chains below was sequenced from the same sample in a study of blood T cell repertoires in COVID-19. Libraries were prepared by immunoSEQ multiplex PCR; TCRdb keeps only in-frame clonotypes and omits some of them. In the table there are 70,000 to 80,000 clones, almost 85% of which are singletons. The source material was peripheral blood. The origin of the receptors is a man aged 50-59 years with acute or convalescent COVID-19.

This clone was recorded once. The V and J genes are TRBV11-2 and TRBJ2-2; D might be TRBD1 (6 bases). There are 15 residues in the CDR3. The V end lost 1 base, the J end lost 5 bases, and 11 bases lay between the germline ends. Looked up from germline, CDR1 is SGHAT and CDR2 is FQNNGV. CDR3 protein: CASSLAQGWTGELFF. CDR3 DNA: TGTGCCAGCAGCTTAGCCCAGGGGTGGACCGGGGAGCTGTTTTTT.

The chain combines TRBV28 with TRBJ2-1, with 11 bases aligning to TRBD2. Germline V gene sequence: CDR1 MDHEN, CDR2 SYDVKM. V was pared by 6 bases and J by 5 bases, with 15 bases of the junction left unmatched. The CDR3 is 18 amino acids. The CDR3 bases are TGTGCCAGCAGGCTCGGCCCTCTAGCGGGAGGCCTAAACAATGAGCAGTTCTTC. It translates to CASRLGPLAGGLNNEQFF.

The chain links TRBV19 to TRBJ2-3; D is unclear. Germline assignment: CDR1 LNHDA and CDR2 SQIVND (reference sequence). The V end was cut by 6 bases, the J end by 6 bases, with 16 bases between. The length of the CDR3 is 14 residues. CDR3 in DNA: TGTGCCAGTAGCCCCCGAGGCCAGCCGGATACGCAGTATTTT. Its protein is CASSPRGQPDTQYF.

This clone was observed a handful of times. The J gene is TRBJ2-7, the V gene TRBV30; no clear D. Germline lookup yields CDR1 GTSNPN and CDR2 SVGIG (reference sequence). Deletions cut 4 bases from V and 6 bases from J, with 13 bases between. This CDR3 has 12 residues. The CDR3 loop reads CAWNSRSGEQYF. In DNA, the CDR3 is TGTGCCTGGAATTCACGGTCGGGCGAGCAGTACTTC.

The J gene is TRBJ2-3, the V gene TRBV28; a possible D gene is TRBD1 (6 bases). The germline CDR1 and CDR2 sequences are MDHEN and SYDVKM. The CDR3 totals 13 residues. With 10 bases removed from V and 0 bases from J, the gap between germline ends came to 11 bases. CDR3 amino acids: CATMDRSTDTQYF. CDR3 bases: TGTGCCACTATGGACAGAAGCACAGATACGCAGTATTTT.